This passage covers 15 T cell receptor beta chains from one sample sequenced in a study of graft-versus-host responses after intestinal transplantation. Repertoires were generated with immunoSEQ multiplex PCR, while TCRdb's copy carries only in-frame clones and drops some. Of 96,000 or so clones in the sample, 80% to 95% were seen once. These receptors are not linked to any known antigen. This material consisted of unstimulated CD4+ T cells sorted from spleen or lymph node cells, taken before intestinal transplant. These receptors were obtained from a human donor who received an intestinal transplant.

This rearrangement joins TRBV5-4 to TRBJ2-5, with 12 bases fitting TRBD2. Trimming removed 1 base from V and 4 bases from J; junction bases left unmatched: 14. Germline V gene lookup returns CDR1 SGHNT and CDR2 YYREEE (reference sequence). The CDR3 is 19 residues long. CDR3 in DNA: TGTGCCAGCAGCTTGTACCCACTTCGGGCTAGCGGGAGGGGAGAGACCCAGTACTTC. Translating it yields CASSLYPLRASGRGETQYF.

The chain is built from TRBV6-5 and TRBJ1-5, with TRBD1 matching 8 bases. The V gene end was trimmed by 4 bases and the J gene end by 4 bases; junction bases not matched to a gene: 9. Germline CDR1 and CDR2: MNHEY and SVGAGI. This CDR3 is 16 amino acids long. CDR3 amino acids: CASSSQGQVGNQPQHF. CDR3 nucleotides: TGTGCCAGCAGTTCCCAGGGACAGGTTGGTAATCAGCCCCAGCATTTT.

The genes are TRBV5-1 and TRBJ2-7; 14 bases agree with TRBD2. The junction had 2 bases not matched to a gene; V was cut back by 4 bases and J by 5 bases. Germline V gives CDR1 SGHRS, CDR2 YFSETQ. CDR3 length equals 14 residues. The CDR3 sequence: CASSVGLAGDEQYF. The CDR3 nucleotides are TGCGCCAGCAGCGTGGGACTAGCGGGAGACGAGCAGTACTTC.

CDR3 DNA: TGTGCCAGCAGCTTTCAATCAGGGGCCCTTTCCTACGAGCAGTACTTC. Translated, it gives CASSFQSGALSYEQYF. The V and J genes are TRBV12-1 and TRBJ2-7; the tabulated D call, TRBD1, remains unverified against the DNA. TRBV12-1 is deemed a pseudogene. This CDR3 comprises 16 residues.

This chain links TRBV7-9 with TRBJ2-1, with 10 bases matching TRBD2. The CDR3 sequence is 16 residues long. Germline V CDR1 and CDR2: SEHNR, FQNEAQ (reference sequence). Unmatched junction bases numbered 4, after V lost 3 bases and J lost 2 bases. DNA of the CDR3: TGTGCCAGCAGCTTTCGCCTAGCGGGGGCCTACAATGAGCAGTTCTTC. Amino acids: CASSFRLAGAYNEQFF. The full variable domain, completed using reference TRBV7-9 and TRBJ2-1, is DTGVSQNPRHKITKRGQNVTFRCDPISEHNRLYWYRQTLGQGPEFLTYFQNEAQLEKSRLLSDRFSAERPKGSFSTLEIQRTEQGDSAMYLCASSFRLAGAYNEQFFGPGTRLTVL.

The chain couples TRBV7-2 to TRBJ2-7; D perhaps matches TRBD2 (5 bases). V lost 0 bases to trimming and J lost 5 bases, with 11 bases between them. The germline V gene has CDR1 SGHTA and CDR2 FQGNSA. CDR3 size: 14 residues. The CDR3 DNA follows: TGTGCCAGCAGCTTAGCCCCGGAGGACGACGAGCAGTACTTC. This translates into CASSLAPEDDEQYF. Full variable domain (outside the CDR3, taken from reference TRBV7-2 and TRBJ2-7): GAGVSQSPSNKVTEKGKDVELRCDPISGHTALYWYRQSLGQGLEFLIYFQGNSAPDKSGLPSDRFSAERTGGSVSTLTIQRTQQEDSAVYLCASSLAPEDDEQYFGPGTRLTVT.

The CDR3 DNA reads TGTGCCAGCAGCTTCAGCGACAGGGGTGTAGGCTACACCTTC. Protein product: CASSFSDRGVGYTF. The chain couples TRBV5-6 to TRBJ1-2, with 8 bases matching TRBD1. The CDR3 sequence is 14 residues long. After removal of 2 bases from V and 8 bases from J, the junction contained 8 bases not matched to a gene. CDR1 SGHDT and CDR2 YYEEEE come from the germline V gene.

CDR3 protein: CASSTRGTGEKLFF. The CDR3 coding sequence is TGTGCCAGTAGTACGAGAGGGACAGGAGAAAAACTGTTTTTT. V usage is TRBV19 and J usage is TRBJ1-4; 8 bases map to TRBD1. CDR3 length equals 14 residues. The germline gives CDR1 LNHDA, CDR2 SQIVND (reference sequence). J lost 8 bases, V lost 4 bases, and 6 bases had no gene match. The variable domain in full, completed from reference TRBV19 and TRBJ1-4, reads DGGITQSPKYLFRKEGQNVTLSCEQNLNHDAMYWYRQDPGQGLRLIYYSQIVNDFQKGDIAEGYSVSREKKESFPLTVTSAQKNPTAFYLCASSTRGTGEKLFFGSGTQLSVL.

The DNA of the CDR3 is TGTGCCAGCTCACCACCGGTTAGCTACGAGCAGTACTTC. As protein: CASSPPVSYEQYF. The chain uses TRBV18 and TRBJ2-7; D not certain. Trimming removed 0 bases from V and 3 bases from J, with 6 bases in between. The CDR3 consists of 13 residues. Looked up from germline, CDR1 is KGHSH and CDR2 is LQKENI.

The V and J genes are TRBV2 and TRBJ2-1; D possibly corresponds to TRBD2 (6 bases). The CDR3 has 16 amino acids. Per germline, CDR1 SNHLY and CDR2 FYNNEI. V gave up 2 bases and J gave up 0 bases, with 11 bases separating them. The CDR3 spells CASSELSTSSYNEQFF. Here the CDR3 DNA reads TGTGCCAGCAGTGAACTTTCGACTAGCTCCTACAATGAGCAGTTCTTC.

This sequence joins TRBV14 and TRBJ2-7; 10 bases fit TRBD2. V lost 4 bases and J lost 2; bases outside the gene matches: 8. This CDR3 has 16 amino acids. Germline V lookup: CDR1 SGHDN, CDR2 FVKESK. Here the CDR3 reads CASSPFTSGVTYEQYF. The DNA for the CDR3 is TGTGCCAGCAGCCCCTTTACTAGCGGGGTTACCTACGAGCAGTACTTC.

The chain joins TRBV6-5 to TRBJ2-1; 11 bases line up with TRBD2. V dropped 8 bases and J dropped 10; count of bases not matched to a gene: 7. From germline, CDR1 is MNHEY and CDR2 SVGAGI. The CDR3 is made up of 13 amino acids. The CDR3 sequence is CASFLAGGSEQFF. DNA of the CDR3: TGTGCCAGCTTTCTAGCGGGAGGATCGGAGCAGTTCTTC.

This clone came up a few times. The chain couples TRBV6-5 to TRBJ1-6; 9 bases align to TRBD1. The CDR3 sequence is 14 residues long. V lost 6 bases and J lost 9; bases outside the gene matches: 6. Germline CDR1 MNHEY, CDR2 SVGAGI. The CDR3 DNA sequence: TGTGCCAGCAGCTGGGGACAGGGAATTTCACCCCTCCACTTT. Amino acids: CASSWGQGISPLHF.

This chain links TRBV5-5 with TRBJ2-7; a weak D match, TRBD1 (5 bases). Trimming shortened V by 0 bases and J by 2 bases, and 9 bases separated the two germline ends. The CDR3 extends over 14 amino acids. From germline, CDR1 is SGHKS and CDR2 YYEKEE (reference sequence). In DNA, the CDR3 is TGTGCCAGCAGCTTGGGACAGCCTCCCTACGAGCAGTACTTC. This translates into CASSLGQPPYEQYF.

CDR3 DNA sequence: TGTGCCATCAGTCAAGGACTAGCTGGGGGGCAAGATACGCAGTATTTT. Translated: CAISQGLAGGQDTQYF. The gene calls are TRBV10-3 and TRBJ2-3; 8 positions match TRBD2. With V trimmed by 5 bases and J by 5 bases, 12 bases remained unmatched. Per the germline V gene, CDR1 is ENHRY and CDR2 is SYGVKD. This CDR3 has 16 amino acids.